These 5 T cell receptor beta chains came from one sample sequenced in a study of early T cells in non-severe SARS-CoV-2 infection. TCRdb independently ran MiXCR on the 5' RACE reads; one entry per CDR3 protein. The sample comprises tens of thousands of distinct CDR3 sequences, roughly 13% of which are singletons, and approximately 1.3% rests with the top ten. Material: whole blood. Receptors originate from an adult who was a healthcare worker with PCR-confirmed SARS-CoV-2 infection or an uninfected control (not recorded which).

The chain combines TRBV5-6 with TRBJ1-5, with a weak D call TRBD1 (6 bases). V was clipped by 4 bases and J by 6 bases, with 11 bases between them. CDR3 size: 13 residues. Germline-derived CDR1 and CDR2 are SGHDT and YYEEEE. In DNA, the CDR3 is TGTGCCAGCAGCCAGGGGTCTACTCAGCCCCAGCATTTT. Its protein product is CASSQGSTQPQHF.

The rearrangement uses TRBV21-1 and TRBJ1-1; TRBD1, the table's D call, lacks a check against the DNA. TRBV21-1 has pseudogene status. This CDR3 has 16 residues. The CDR3 coding sequence is TGTGCCAGCAGCAAAGAACCGGGCCACGGTGACACTGAAGCTTTCTTT. It codes for CASSKEPGHGDTEAFF.

The J gene is TRBJ2-1, the V gene TRBV11-2, with 10 bases lining up with TRBD2. V dropped 6 bases and J dropped 7; count of bases not matched to a gene: 6. Germline-derived CDR1 and CDR2 are SGHAT and FQNNGV. The CDR3 consists of 14 residues. CDR3 sequence (DNA): TGTGCCAGCAGGGTTACAGCGGGGGGGAATGAGCAGTTCTTC. It encodes CASRVTAGGNEQFF.

This clonotype was detected many times. The chain couples TRBV20-1 to TRBJ2-4, with TRBD1 as a possible D gene (5 bases). V was clipped by 6 bases and J by 5 bases, with 14 bases between them. The CDR3 sequence is 13 residues long. Germline values: CDR1 DFQATT, CDR2 SNEGSKA (reference sequence). Written as DNA, the CDR3 is TGCAGTGCCCCAGGGAAGGGTCAAAACATTCAGTACTTC. This translates into CSAPGKGQNIQYF.

This clonotype was recorded many times. The CDR3 reads CASSATGGVYGYTF. CDR3 DNA sequence: TGTGCCAGCAGCGCGACAGGGGGCGTCTATGGCTACACCTTC. The V call is TRBV7-9, the J call TRBJ1-2, with 10 bases that match TRBD1. CDR3 length: 14 residues. After removal of 5 bases from V and 4 bases from J, the junction contained 4 bases not matched to a gene. Germline CDR1 and CDR2: SEHNR and FQNEAQ (reference sequence). The entire variable domain, with the rest obtained from reference TRBV7-9 and TRBJ1-2, is as follows: DTGVSQNPRHKITKRGQNVTFRCDPISEHNRLYWYRQTLGQGPEFLTYFQNEAQLEKSRLLSDRFSAERPKGSFSTLEIQRTEQGDSAMYLCASSATGGVYGYTFGSGTRLTVV.